This TCR beta chain derives from a study of graft-versus-host responses after intestinal transplantation. The assay was immunoSEQ multiplex PCR, and TCRdb's table has in-frame clones only and misses some. The table includes some 130,000 clones, 90% to 95% detected once. The germline CDR1 and CDR2 sequences are SGDLS and YYNGEE. CDR3 size: 15 residues. The V end was cut by 2 bases, the J end by 0 bases, with 9 bases between. About this clone itself: Antigen: not known.

The TCR comes from a human donor who received an intestinal transplant. The V call is TRBV9, the J call TRBJ1-3; D is unclear. The sample consisted of unstimulated CD4+ T cells sorted from spleen or lymph node cells, taken before intestinal transplant. The CDR3 reads CASSVGITSGNTIYF. DNA of the CDR3: TGTGCCAGCAGCGTGGGCATTACCTCTGGAAACACCATATATTTT.